Sequencing of this T cell receptor (beta chain) was carried out in a study of blood T cell repertoires in COVID-19. Turning to the study itself: Sources were T cells, B-cell-depleted T cells, or PBMCs; the material itself was cDNA or gDNA.

As originally analysed: Estimated nucleated cell counts came from reference gene primer amplification. Data came from immunoSEQ multiplex PCR; TCRdb stores just in-frame clones and leaves some out. That table furnishes V, J and clone size, whereas the DNA furnished D and trimming. The data contain about 370,000 clones, roughly 90% of them singletons. Participants' own reports of clinical history determined their cohort assignment. Germline V gene data show CDR1 as MNHEY and CDR2 as SVGAGI. CDR3 size: 12 residues. Trimming shortened V by 3 bases and J by 10 bases, and 10 bases separated the two germline ends.

This TCR derives from a young woman who had recovered from COVID-19. The rearrangement joins TRBV6-5 to TRBJ2-1; D might be TRBD2 (5 bases). The sequenced material came from PBMCs or T cells enriched from blood (not recorded which). Here the CDR3 reads CASSYEGAEQFF. In DNA form, the CDR3 reads TGTGCCAGCAGTTATGAGGGAGCCGAGCAGTTCTTC.